One sample yielded the 22 T cell receptor beta chains listed below, sequenced in a study of T cells in Graves' hyperthyroidism and ophthalmopathy. Template material for amplifying TCR beta CDR3 regions consisted of RNA transcripts. In the first-round RT-PCR of the TCR CDR3, the HTBI primer set was used. TCRdb ran MiXCR on the multiplex PCR reads and lists one entry per CDR3 protein. Here the sample spans 500,000 to 600,000 distinct CDR3 sequences, 46% being singletons. The specimen sequenced was peripheral blood or thyroid tissue (not recorded which). The receptors come from an adult woman with Graves' disease, either hyperthyroidism or ophthalmopathy (not recorded which).

The sample holds many counts of this clonotype. The chain combines TRBV7-3 with TRBJ1-5; 10 bases fit TRBD1. This CDR3 is 19 amino acids long. The V gene end was trimmed by 5 bases and the J gene end by 0 bases; junction bases not matched to a gene: 13. The germline V gene has CDR1 SGHTA and CDR2 FQGTGA. The CDR3 sequence is CASSAPGTGDPYSNQPQHF. The CDR3 region has the DNA TGTGCCAGCAGCGCGCCCGGGACAGGGGACCCTTATAGCAATCAGCCCCAGCATTTT.

A note on this clonotype: This may arise from a read error, as a much more abundant clone is one base away. The chain carries TRBV28 and TRBJ1-2; no definite D call. CDR1 is MDHEN and CDR2 is SYDVKM in the germline V gene. The CDR3 has 10 amino acids. The V gene lost 10 bases and the J gene lost 8 bases, with 11 bases spanning the gap. The CDR3 DNA reads as TGTGCCACTCACGGGGAGGGCTACACCTTC. As protein: CATHGEGYTF.

This clonotype was observed many times. This chain uses TRBV6-6 with TRBJ2-7, with D unclear. CDR1 MNHNY and CDR2 SVGAGI come from the germline V gene (reference sequence). The CDR3 extends over 13 amino acids. Trimming stripped 6 bases from V and 3 bases from J, with 12 bases between. The CDR3 here is CASSQGRFYEQYF. The CDR3 DNA follows: TGTGCCAGCAGCCAAGGACGGTTCTACGAGCAGTACTTC.

This sequence joins TRBV15 and TRBJ2-5; D may be TRBD1 or TRBD2 (5 bases each). CDR3 length: 16 amino acids. The V and J ends lost 1 base and 4 bases respectively, with 16 bases between them. Germline V CDR1 and CDR2: LNHNV, YYDKDF (reference sequence). The CDR3 DNA reads TGTGCCACCAGCAGAGGGGACGGGCGAAACCTAGAGACCCAGTACTTC. As protein: CATSRGDGRNLETQYF.

This clonotype was seen many times. The chain has TRBV7-3 and TRBJ2-2; 7 bases agree with TRBD1. From germline, CDR1 is SGHTA and CDR2 FQGTGA. The V and J ends lost 5 bases and 2 bases, in that order; junction bases with no gene match: 5. The CDR3 has 15 residues. CDR3 nucleotide sequence: TGTGCCAGCAGCACGACAGGGTACAACACCGGGGAGCTGTTTTTT. Translated, it gives CASSTTGYNTGELFF.

In its sample, this clonotype was seen many times. The chain employs TRBV20-1 and TRBJ2-7; D call uncertain. The V end was cut by 3 bases, the J end by 4 bases, with 4 bases between. The CDR3 spans 10 residues. Germline CDR1 reads DFQATT; CDR2 reads SNEGSKA (reference sequence). As DNA, the CDR3 is TGCAGTGCTAGGGCGTACGAGCAGTACTTC. Its translation is CSARAYEQYF.

There are a few counts of this clonotype. The DNA for the CDR3 is TGTGCCAGCAGCTTGGCCCCCGGGGCAGACTATGGCTACACCTTC. This translates into CASSLAPGADYGYTF. J is TRBJ1-2 and V is TRBV11-2; possibly TRBD1 for D (5 bases). Germline loops: CDR1 SGHAT, CDR2 FQNNGV. This CDR3 contains 15 residues. V dropped 3 bases and J dropped 3 bases, with 14 bases sitting between them.

This chain uses TRBV7-3 with TRBJ2-7; 8 bases line up with TRBD2. From germline, CDR1 is SGHTA and CDR2 FQGTGA. The length of the CDR3 is 15 residues. The ends lost 5 bases at V and 5 bases at J; junction bases unmatched: 11. CDR3 nucleotide sequence: TGTGCCAGCAGCCCCAACGGGAGGGCAGGCGACGAGCAGTACTTC. Translating gives CASSPNGRAGDEQYF.

This clonotype was counted at least ten times. The chain couples TRBV20-1 to TRBJ2-7; 7 bases align to TRBD1. CDR1 DFQATT and CDR2 SNEGSKA come from the germline V gene (reference sequence). The CDR3 spans 14 residues. V shed 1 base, J shed 3 bases, and the junction held 6 bases outside the gene matches. The CDR3 sequence is CSARALGTDYEQYF. The CDR3, as DNA: TGCAGTGCTAGAGCCCTCGGGACAGACTACGAGCAGTACTTC.

This clonotype was counted many times. The chain is built from TRBV9 and TRBJ1-2, with D unresolved. This CDR3 has 12 residues. Germline-derived CDR1 and CDR2 are SGDLS and YYNGEE. V shed 3 bases and J shed 8 bases, with 11 bases lying between them. CDR3 loop: CASSASGGGYTF. The DNA for the CDR3 is TGTGCCAGCAGCGCCTCAGGTGGCGGCTACACCTTC. Full variable domain (rest looked up from reference TRBV9 and TRBJ1-2): DSGVTQTPKHLITATGQRVTLRCSPRSGDLSVYWYQQSLDQGLQFLIQYYNGEERAKGNILERFSAQQFPDLHSELNLSSLELGDSALYFCASSASGGGYTFGSGTRLTVV.

This clonotype was counted a few times. The genes are TRBV2 and TRBJ1-5, with D hard to call. CDR3 length: 14 residues. Germline V gene lookup returns CDR1 SNHLY and CDR2 FYNNEI. V lost 6 bases and J lost 4, with 13 bases in between. The CDR3 spells CASSHRVRNQPQHF. The CDR3 DNA is TGTGCCAGCAGCCACAGAGTAAGGAATCAGCCCCAGCATTTT.

Here the CDR3 reads CASSLSEWTEAFF. CDR3 nucleotides: TGTGCCAGCAGTTTAAGTGAGTGGACTGAAGCTTTCTTT. The V gene is TRBV27, the J gene TRBJ1-1; D is ambiguous. V lost 2 bases to trimming and J lost 5 bases, with 9 bases between them. The CDR3 loop spans 13 amino acids. Germline assignment: CDR1 MNHEY and CDR2 SMNVEV (reference sequence).

This clonotype has a single count. The V call is TRBV29-1, the J call TRBJ1-2; D ambiguous. CDR3 length: 11 residues. Trimming left V 8 bases short and J 5 bases short, with 12 bases between. From germline, CDR1 is SQVTM and CDR2 ANQGSEA. Here the CDR3 reads CSLETGYGYTF. In DNA form, the CDR3 reads TGCAGCCTGGAAACTGGGTATGGCTACACCTTC.

The J gene is TRBJ2-7, the V gene TRBV29-1, with 9 bases lining up with TRBD1. The CDR3 has 14 amino acids. V was clipped by 1 base and J by 3 bases; unmatched bases: 4. From germline, CDR1 is SQVTM and CDR2 ANQGSEA. Here the CDR3 reads CSVEGGTGLYEQYF. The DNA of the CDR3 is TGCAGCGTTGAAGGGGGGACAGGGCTCTACGAGCAGTACTTC.

This CDR3 is CASSLDDVYGYTF. The DNA for the CDR3 is TGTGCCAGCAGCTTAGATGACGTCTATGGCTACACCTTC. This chain links TRBV7-3 with TRBJ1-2; no clear D. The CDR3 has 13 residues. Trimming left V 2 bases short and J 4 bases short, with 8 bases between. The V gene's germline CDR1 is SGHTA and CDR2 FQGTGA.

V is TRBV5-1 and J is TRBJ1-1; a possible D gene is TRBD1 (5 bases). This CDR3 is 13 amino acids long. CDR1 is SGHRS, CDR2 YFSETQ, per germline. V lost 4 bases and J lost 8, with 15 bases in between. CDR3 sequence reads: CASSGREGAEAFF. Written as DNA, the CDR3 is TGCGCCAGCAGCGGGCGGGAAGGGGCCGAAGCTTTCTTT.

Points on this clonotype: The DNA is omitted, as the CDR3 cannot be located on it reliably, and the CDR3 follows TCRdb's listing. The rearrangement links TRBV9 to TRBJ1-3; TRBD1 is taken as the D call from the table, unchecked against the DNA. Including both end residues, the CDR3 is 19 amino acids long. From germline, CDR1 is SGDLS and CDR2 YYNGEE. The CDR3 loop is CASSVGWNQPQHFGNTIYF.

This clonotype came up once. V is TRBV20-1 and J is TRBJ2-6; a possible D gene is TRBD2 (6 bases). V lost 6 bases to trimming and J lost 0 bases, with 12 bases between them. The germline CDR1 and CDR2 sequences are DFQATT and SNEGSKA (reference sequence). The CDR3 totals 15 residues. DNA for the CDR3: TGCAGTGCGGAGAGCGGGTTCTCTGGGGCCAACGTCCTGACTTTC. Its translation is CSAESGFSGANVLTF.

Worth noting for this clonotype: Just one base apart from a much larger clone, this may be a read error. The rearrangement joins TRBV12-3 or TRBV12-4 to TRBJ1-3; the D is unclear. This CDR3 is 17 amino acids long. The CDR3 spells CAGRLSRARDIGNTIYF. CDR3 bases: TGTGCCGGCAGGCTATCGCGAGCTAGGGATATTGGAAACACCATATATTTT.

The chain links TRBV2 to TRBJ2-2; 10 nucleotides line up with TRBD2. The CDR3 sequence is 19 residues long. Germline V gene lookup returns CDR1 SNHLY and CDR2 FYNNEI. The V gene end was trimmed by 1 base and the J gene end by 5 bases; junction bases not matched to a gene: 13. CDR3 loop: CASSEGETLAGVGTGELFF. CDR3 nucleotides: TGTGCCAGCAGTGAAGGGGAGACTCTAGCGGGAGTAGGTACCGGGGAGCTGTTTTTT.

This clonotype was seen ten or more times. This sequence joins TRBV20-1 and TRBJ1-2, with a weak D call TRBD1 (5 bases). V gave up 5 bases and J gave up 4 bases, with 14 bases separating them. Germline CDR1 and CDR2: DFQATT and SNEGSKA (reference sequence). The CDR3 is 13 residues long. In nucleotides, the CDR3 is TGCAGTGCTGGTGGGCAGGGCCGCTATGGCTACACCTTC. Translation: CSAGGQGRYGYTF.

This clonotype showed up just once. The J gene is TRBJ1-2, the V gene TRBV7-9; unclear D gene. V lost 1 base to trimming and J lost 8 bases, with 14 bases between them. The CDR3 is 14 residues long. Germline V gene data show CDR1 as SEHNR and CDR2 as FQNEAQ (reference sequence). As DNA, the CDR3 is TGTGCCAGCAGCTTAGGCCGGCACAATCGAGGCTACACCTTC. This gives the protein CASSLGRHNRGYTF.